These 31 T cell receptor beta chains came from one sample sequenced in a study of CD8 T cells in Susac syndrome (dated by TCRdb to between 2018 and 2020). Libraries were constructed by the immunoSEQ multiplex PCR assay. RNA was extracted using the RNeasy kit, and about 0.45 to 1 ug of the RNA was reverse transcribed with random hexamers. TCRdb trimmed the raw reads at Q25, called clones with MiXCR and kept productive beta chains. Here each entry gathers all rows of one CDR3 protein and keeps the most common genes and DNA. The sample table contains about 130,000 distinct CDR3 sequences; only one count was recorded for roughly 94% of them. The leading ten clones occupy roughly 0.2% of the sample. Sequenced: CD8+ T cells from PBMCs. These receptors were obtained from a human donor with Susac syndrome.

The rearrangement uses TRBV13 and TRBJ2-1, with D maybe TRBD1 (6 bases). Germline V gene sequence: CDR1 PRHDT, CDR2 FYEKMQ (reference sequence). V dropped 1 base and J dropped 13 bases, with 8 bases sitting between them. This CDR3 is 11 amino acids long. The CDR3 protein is CASSLEGDQFF. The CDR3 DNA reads TGTGCCAGCAGCTTAGAGGGGGACCAGTTCTTC. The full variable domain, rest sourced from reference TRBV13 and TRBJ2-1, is AAGVIQSPRHLIKEKRETATLKCYPIPRHDTVYWYQQGPGQDPQFLISFYEKMQSDKGSIPDRFSAQQFSDYHSELNMSSLELGDSALYFCASSLEGDQFFGPGTRLTVL.

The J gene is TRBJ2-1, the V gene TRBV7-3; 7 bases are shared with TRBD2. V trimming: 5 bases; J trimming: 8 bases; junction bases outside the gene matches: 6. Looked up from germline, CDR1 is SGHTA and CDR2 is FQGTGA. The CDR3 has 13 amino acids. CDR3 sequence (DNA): TGTGCCAGCAGCCCGCGGGAGTACCATGAGCAGTTCTTC. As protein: CASSPREYHEQFF.

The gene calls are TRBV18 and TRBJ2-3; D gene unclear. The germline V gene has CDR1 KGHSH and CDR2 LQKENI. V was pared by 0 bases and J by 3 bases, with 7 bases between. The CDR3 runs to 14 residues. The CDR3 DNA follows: TGTGCCAGCTCACCACCGGTCAGAACAGATACGCAGTATTTT. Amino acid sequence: CASSPPVRTDTQYF.

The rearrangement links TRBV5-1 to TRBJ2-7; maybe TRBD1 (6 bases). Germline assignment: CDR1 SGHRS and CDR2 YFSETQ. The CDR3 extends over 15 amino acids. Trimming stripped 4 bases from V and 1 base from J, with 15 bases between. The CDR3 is CASSADSDGSYEQYF. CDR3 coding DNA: TGCGCCAGCAGCGCGGACAGCGACGGGTCCTACGAGCAGTACTTC.

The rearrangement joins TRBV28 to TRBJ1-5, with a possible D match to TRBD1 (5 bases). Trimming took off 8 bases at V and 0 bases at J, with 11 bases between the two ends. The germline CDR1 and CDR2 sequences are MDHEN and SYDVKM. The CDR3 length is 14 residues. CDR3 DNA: TGTGCCAGCTTTCGACAGTATAGCAATCAGCCCCAGCATTTT. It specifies CASFRQYSNQPQHF. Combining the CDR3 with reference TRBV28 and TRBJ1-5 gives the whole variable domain DVKVTQSSRYLVKRTGEKVFLECVQDMDHENMFWYRQDPGLGLRLIYFSYDVKMKEKGDIPEGYSVSREKKERFSLILESASTNQTSMYLCASFRQYSNQPQHFGDGTRLSIL.

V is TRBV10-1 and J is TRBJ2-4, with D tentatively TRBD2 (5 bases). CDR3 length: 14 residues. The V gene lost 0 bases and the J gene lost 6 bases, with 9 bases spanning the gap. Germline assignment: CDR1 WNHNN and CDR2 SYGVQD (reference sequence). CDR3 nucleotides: TGCGCCAGCAGTGAGTCGAAACGGGGAAACATTCAGTACTTC. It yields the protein CASSESKRGNIQYF.

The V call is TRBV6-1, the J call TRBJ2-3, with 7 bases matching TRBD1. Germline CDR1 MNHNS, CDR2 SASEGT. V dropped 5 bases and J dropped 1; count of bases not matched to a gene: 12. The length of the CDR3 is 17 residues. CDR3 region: CASSNFPVGTGTDTQYF. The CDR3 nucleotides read TGTGCCAGCAGTAATTTTCCGGTAGGGACAGGCACAGATACGCAGTATTTT.

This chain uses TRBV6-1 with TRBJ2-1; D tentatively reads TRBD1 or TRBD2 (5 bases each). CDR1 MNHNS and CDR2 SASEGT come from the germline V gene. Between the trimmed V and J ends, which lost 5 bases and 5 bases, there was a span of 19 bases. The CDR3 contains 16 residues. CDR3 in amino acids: CASSPSLLMGDNEQFF. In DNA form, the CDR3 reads TGTGCCAGCAGTCCCTCACTCCTAATGGGGGACAATGAGCAGTTCTTC.

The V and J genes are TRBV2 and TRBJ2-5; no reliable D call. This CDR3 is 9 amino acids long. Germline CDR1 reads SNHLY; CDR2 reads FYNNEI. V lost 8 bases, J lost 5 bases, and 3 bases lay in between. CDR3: CASSETQYF. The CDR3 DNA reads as TGTGCCAGCTCGGAGACCCAGTACTTC.

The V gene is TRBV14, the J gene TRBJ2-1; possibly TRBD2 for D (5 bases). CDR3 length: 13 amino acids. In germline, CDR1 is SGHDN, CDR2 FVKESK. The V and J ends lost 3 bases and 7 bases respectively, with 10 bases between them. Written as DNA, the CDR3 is TGTGCCAGCAGCCAGCGGGCCTGGAATGAGCAGTTCTTC. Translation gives CASSQRAWNEQFF. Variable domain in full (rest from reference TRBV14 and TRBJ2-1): EAGVTQFPSHSVIEKGQTVTLRCDPISGHDNLYWYRRVMGKEIKFLLHFVKESKQDESGMPNNRFLAERTGGTYSTLKVQPAELEDSGVYFCASSQRAWNEQFFGPGTRLTVL.

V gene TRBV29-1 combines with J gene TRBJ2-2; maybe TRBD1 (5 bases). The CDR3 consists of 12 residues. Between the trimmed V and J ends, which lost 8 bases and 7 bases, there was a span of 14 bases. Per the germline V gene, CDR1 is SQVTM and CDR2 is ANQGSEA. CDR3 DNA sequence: TGCAGCTTATCCAGGGTGGACGGGGAGCTGTTTTTT. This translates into CSLSRVDGELFF.

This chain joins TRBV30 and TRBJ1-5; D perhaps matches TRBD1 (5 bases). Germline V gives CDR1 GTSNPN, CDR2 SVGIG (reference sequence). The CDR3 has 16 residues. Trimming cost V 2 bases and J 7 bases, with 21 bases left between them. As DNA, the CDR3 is TGTGCCTGGAGTCCTCCCCTGACAAGGTCAGGGCAGCCCCAGCATTTT. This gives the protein CAWSPPLTRSGQPQHF.

The CDR3 reads CASSKGAGGPYEQYF. The DNA for the CDR3 is TGTGCCAGCAGCAAAGGGGCGGGAGGGCCTTACGAGCAGTACTTC. The chain employs TRBV6-1 and TRBJ2-7, with 9 bases aligning to TRBD2. The CDR3 loop spans 15 amino acids. Germline V CDR1 and CDR2: MNHNS, SASEGT. The ends lost 6 bases at V and 4 bases at J; junction bases unmatched: 10.

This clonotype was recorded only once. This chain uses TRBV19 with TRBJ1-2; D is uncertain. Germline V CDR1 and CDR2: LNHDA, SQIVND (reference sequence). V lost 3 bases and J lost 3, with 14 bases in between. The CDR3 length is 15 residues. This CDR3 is CASSMAGSTDYGYTF. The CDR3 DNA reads TGTGCCAGTAGTATGGCGGGGTCGACCGACTATGGCTACACCTTC. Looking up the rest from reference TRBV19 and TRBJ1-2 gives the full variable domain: DGGITQSPKYLFRKEGQNVTLSCEQNLNHDAMYWYRQDPGQGLRLIYYSQIVNDFQKGDIAEGYSVSREKKESFPLTVTSAQKNPTAFYLCASSMAGSTDYGYTFGSGTRLTVV.

The CDR3, as DNA: TGTGCCAGCAGTGAATTCGGTACAGGAGAGAACACTGAAGCTTTCTTT. Translating gives CASSEFGTGENTEAFF. The chain recombines TRBV25-1 with TRBJ1-1; a weak D match, TRBD1 (5 bases). The CDR3 has 16 amino acids. V lost 1 base and J 1 base, leaving 13 bases between the germline ends. The germline V gene has CDR1 MGHDK and CDR2 SYGVNS.

The CDR3 loop reads CASRSSRNEQFF. Here the CDR3 DNA reads TGTGCCAGCAGATCGTCTCGGAATGAGCAGTTCTTC. V and J are TRBV7-8 and TRBJ2-1; D is uncertain. The CDR3 consists of 12 residues. Trimming shortened V by 6 bases and J by 7 bases, and 10 bases separated the two germline ends. Germline CDR1 SGHVS, CDR2 FQNEAQ.

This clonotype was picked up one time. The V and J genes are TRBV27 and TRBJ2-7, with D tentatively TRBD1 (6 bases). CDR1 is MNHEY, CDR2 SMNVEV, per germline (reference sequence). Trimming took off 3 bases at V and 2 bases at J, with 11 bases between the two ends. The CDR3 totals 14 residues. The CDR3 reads CASSFADSAYEQYF. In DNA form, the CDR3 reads TGTGCCAGCAGTTTCGCGGACAGCGCCTACGAGCAGTACTTC.

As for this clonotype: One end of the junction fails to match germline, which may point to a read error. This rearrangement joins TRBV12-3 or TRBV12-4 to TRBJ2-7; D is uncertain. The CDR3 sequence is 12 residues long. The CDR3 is CASSLVRYEQYF. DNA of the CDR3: TGTGCCAGCAGCTTAGTCCGCTACGAGCAGTACTTC.

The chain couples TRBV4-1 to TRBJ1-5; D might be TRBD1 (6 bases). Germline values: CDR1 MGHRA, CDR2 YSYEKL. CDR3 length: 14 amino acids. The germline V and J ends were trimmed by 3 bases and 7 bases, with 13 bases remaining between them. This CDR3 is CASSHSGEGQPQHF. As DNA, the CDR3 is TGCGCCAGCAGCCACTCAGGGGAGGGCCAGCCCCAGCATTTT.

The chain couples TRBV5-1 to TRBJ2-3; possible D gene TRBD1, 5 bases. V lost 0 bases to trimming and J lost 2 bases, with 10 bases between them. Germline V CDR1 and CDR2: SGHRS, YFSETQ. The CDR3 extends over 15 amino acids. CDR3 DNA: TGCGCCAGCAGCTTGGCGCAGGGTATCACAGATACGCAGTATTTT. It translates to CASSLAQGITDTQYF.

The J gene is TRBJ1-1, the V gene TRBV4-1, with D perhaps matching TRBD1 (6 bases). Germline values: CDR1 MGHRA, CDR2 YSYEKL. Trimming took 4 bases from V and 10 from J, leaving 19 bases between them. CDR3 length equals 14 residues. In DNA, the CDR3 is TGCGCCAGCAGCCCTCCCGTGGGGGCCCTGGGAGCTTTCTTT. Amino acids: CASSPPVGALGAFF.

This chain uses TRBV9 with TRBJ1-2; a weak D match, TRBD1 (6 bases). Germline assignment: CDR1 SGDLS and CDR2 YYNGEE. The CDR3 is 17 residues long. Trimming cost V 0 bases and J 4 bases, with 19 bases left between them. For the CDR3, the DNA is TGTGCCAGCAGCGTAGGGGCAGGGGTCGGCACCAGCTATGGCTACACCTTC. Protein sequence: CASSVGAGVGTSYGYTF.

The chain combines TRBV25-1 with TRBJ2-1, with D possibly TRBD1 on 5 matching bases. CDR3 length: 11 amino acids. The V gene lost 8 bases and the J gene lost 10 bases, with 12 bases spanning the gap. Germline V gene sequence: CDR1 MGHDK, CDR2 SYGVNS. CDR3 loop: CASWGPEEQFF. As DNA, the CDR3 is TGTGCCAGCTGGGGCCCGGAGGAGCAGTTCTTC.

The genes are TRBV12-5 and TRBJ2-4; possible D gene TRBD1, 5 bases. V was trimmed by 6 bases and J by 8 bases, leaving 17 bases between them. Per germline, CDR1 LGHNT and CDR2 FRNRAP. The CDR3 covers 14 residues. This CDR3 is CASGNPQALDIQYF. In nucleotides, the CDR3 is TGTGCTAGTGGCAACCCACAGGCTTTGGACATTCAGTACTTC.

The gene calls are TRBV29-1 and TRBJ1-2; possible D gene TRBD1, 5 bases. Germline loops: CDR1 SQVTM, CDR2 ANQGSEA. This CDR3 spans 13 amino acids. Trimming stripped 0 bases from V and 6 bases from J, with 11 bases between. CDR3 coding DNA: TGCAGCGTTGAAGACGGATCAGGGAATGGCTACACCTTC. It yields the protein CSVEDGSGNGYTF.

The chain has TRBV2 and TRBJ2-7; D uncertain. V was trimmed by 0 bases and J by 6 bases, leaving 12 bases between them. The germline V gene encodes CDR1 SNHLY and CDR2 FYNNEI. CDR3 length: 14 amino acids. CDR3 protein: CASSEALGFSEQYF. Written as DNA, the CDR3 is TGTGCCAGCAGTGAAGCGCTGGGGTTTTCCGAGCAGTACTTC.

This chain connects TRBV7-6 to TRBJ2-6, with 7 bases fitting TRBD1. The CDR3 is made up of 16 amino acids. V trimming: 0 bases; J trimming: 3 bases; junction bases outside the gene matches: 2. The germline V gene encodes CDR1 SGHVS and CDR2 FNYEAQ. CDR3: CASSLAGGGGANVLTF. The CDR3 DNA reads TGTGCCAGCAGCTTAGCAGGGGGCGGTGGGGCCAACGTCCTGACTTTC.

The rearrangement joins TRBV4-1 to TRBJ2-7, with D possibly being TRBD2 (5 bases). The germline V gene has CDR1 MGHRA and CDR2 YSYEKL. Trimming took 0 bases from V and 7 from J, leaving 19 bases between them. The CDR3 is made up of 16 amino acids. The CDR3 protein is CASSQEDLALGWEQYF. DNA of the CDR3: TGCGCCAGCAGCCAAGAGGACCTAGCCCTGGGGTGGGAGCAGTACTTC.

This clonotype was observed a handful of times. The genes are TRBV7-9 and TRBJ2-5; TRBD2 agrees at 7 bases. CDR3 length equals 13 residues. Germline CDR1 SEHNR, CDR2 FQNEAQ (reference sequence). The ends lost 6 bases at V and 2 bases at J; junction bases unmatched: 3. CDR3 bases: TGTGCCAGCAGTTTGGGGGGGCAAGAGACCCAGTACTTC. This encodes CASSLGGQETQYF.

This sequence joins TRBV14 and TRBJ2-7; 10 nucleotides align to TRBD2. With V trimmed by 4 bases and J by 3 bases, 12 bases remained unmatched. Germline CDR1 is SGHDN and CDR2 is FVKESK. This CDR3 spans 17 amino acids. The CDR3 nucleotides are TGTGCCAGCAGCCTCCCCTATAGCGGGAGGCCTCGCTACGAGCAGTACTTC. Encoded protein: CASSLPYSGRPRYEQYF.

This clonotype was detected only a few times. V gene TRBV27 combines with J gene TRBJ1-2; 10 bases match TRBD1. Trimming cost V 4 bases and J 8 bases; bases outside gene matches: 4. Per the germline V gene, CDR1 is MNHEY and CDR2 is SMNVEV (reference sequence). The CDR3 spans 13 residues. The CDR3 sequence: CASSSGTGVGYTF. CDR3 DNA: TGTGCCAGCAGTTCCGGGACAGGGGTCGGCTACACCTTC.